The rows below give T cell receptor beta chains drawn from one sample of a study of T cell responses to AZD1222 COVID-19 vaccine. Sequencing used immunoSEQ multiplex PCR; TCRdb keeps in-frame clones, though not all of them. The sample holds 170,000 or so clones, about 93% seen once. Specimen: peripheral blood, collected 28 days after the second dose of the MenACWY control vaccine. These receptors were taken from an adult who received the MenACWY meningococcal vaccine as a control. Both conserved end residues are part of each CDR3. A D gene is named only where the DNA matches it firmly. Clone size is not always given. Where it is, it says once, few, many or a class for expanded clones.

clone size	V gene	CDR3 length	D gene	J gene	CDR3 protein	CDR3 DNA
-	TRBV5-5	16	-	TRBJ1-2	CASSLGQSLANYGYTF	TGTGCCAGCAGCCTAGGACAATCTTTGGCTAACTATGGCTACACCTTC
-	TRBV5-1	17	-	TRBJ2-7	CASSLVAGTVPAYEQYF	TGCGCCAGCAGCTTGGTCGCAGGGACCGTCCCCGCCTACGAGCAGTACTTC
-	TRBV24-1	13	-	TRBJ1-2	CATSDGVLGGYTF	TGTGCCACCAGTGATGGGGTCCTTGGTGGATACACCTTC
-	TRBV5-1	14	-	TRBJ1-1	CASSLGSLNTEAFF	TGCGCCAGCAGCTTGGGGAGCCTGAACACTGAAGCTTTCTTT
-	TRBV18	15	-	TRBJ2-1	CASSPLGVSYNEQFF	TGTGCCAGCTCACCTTTGGGGGTCTCCTACAATGAGCAGTTCTTC
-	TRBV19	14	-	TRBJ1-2	CASSIDRGGNGYTF	TGTGCCAGTAGTATAGATCGGGGAGGGAATGGCTACACCTTC
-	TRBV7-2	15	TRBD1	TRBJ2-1	CASSLVGTGNNEQFF	TGTGCCAGCAGCTTAGTGGGGACAGGGAACAATGAGCAGTTCTTC
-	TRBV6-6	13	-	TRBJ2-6	CASSTSGANVLTF	TGTGCCAGCAGCACTTCTGGGGCCAACGTCCTGACTTTC
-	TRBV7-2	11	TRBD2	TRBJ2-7	CASRLAGEQYF	TGTGCCAGCAGGCTAGCGGGCGAGCAGTACTTC
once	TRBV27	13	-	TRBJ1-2	CASSFDAGGGYTF	TGTGCCAGCAGTTTTGACGCTGGGGGTGGCTACACCTTC
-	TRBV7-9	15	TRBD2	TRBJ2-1	CASSRVSGRENEQFF	TGTGCCAGCAGCCGGGTTAGCGGGAGGGAAAATGAGCAGTTCTTC
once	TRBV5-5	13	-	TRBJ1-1	CASSYPGDTEAFF	TGTGCCAGCAGCTATCCGGGGGACACTGAAGCTTTCTTT
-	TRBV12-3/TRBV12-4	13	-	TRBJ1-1	CASRQWGGTEAFF	TGTGCCAGCAGGCAGTGGGGGGGCACTGAAGCTTTCTTT
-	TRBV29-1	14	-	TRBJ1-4	CSVEDAFSVEKLFF	TGCAGCGTTGAAGATGCGTTCTCGGTCGAAAAACTGTTTTTT
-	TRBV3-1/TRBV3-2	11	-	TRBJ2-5	CASSLSKTQYF	TGTGCCAGCAGCCTCTCAAAGACCCAGTACTTC
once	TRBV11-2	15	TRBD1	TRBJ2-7	CASSLAPTGGYEQYF	TGTGCCAGCAGCTTAGCCCCGACAGGGGGCTACGAGCAGTACTTC
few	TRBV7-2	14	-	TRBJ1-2	CASTLFGSPQGYTF	TGTGCCAGCACCCTTTTCGGGTCCCCCCAGGGCTACACCTTC
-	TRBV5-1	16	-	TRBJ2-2	CASRPPGLTYTGELFF	TGCGCCAGCCGACCGCCGGGCCTAACTTACACCGGGGAGCTGTTTTTT
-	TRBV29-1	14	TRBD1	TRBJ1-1	CSVTTGTANTEAFF	TGCAGCGTCACTACGGGGACAGCCAACACTGAAGCTTTCTTT
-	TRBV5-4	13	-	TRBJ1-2	CASSPTGGNGYTF	TGTGCCAGCAGCCCTACGGGGGGGAATGGCTACACCTTC
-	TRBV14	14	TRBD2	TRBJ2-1	CASSLLSGEGKQFF	TGTGCCAGCAGCCTCCTCAGCGGGGAGGGAAAGCAGTTCTTC
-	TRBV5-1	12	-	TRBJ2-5	CASSLVGETQYF	TGCGCCAGCAGCTTGGTAGGAGAGACCCAGTACTTC
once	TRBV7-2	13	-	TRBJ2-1	CASSFPGPSSEFF	TGTGCCAGCAGCTTCCCGGGACCCTCCTCGGAATTCTTC
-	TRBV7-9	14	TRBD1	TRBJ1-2	CASSLARGPGGYTF	TGTGCCAGCAGCTTAGCTAGGGGGCCTGGTGGCTACACCTTC
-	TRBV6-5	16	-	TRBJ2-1	CASSYSAGSSYNEQFF	TGTGCCAGCAGTTACTCGGCCGGGAGCTCCTACAATGAGCAGTTCTTC
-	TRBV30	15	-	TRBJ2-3	CAWSDSGRSTDTQYF	TGTGCCTGGAGTGATTCGGGGAGAAGCACAGATACGCAGTATTTT
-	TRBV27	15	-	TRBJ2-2	CASSWGGVNTGELFF	TGTGCCAGCAGTTGGGGCGGGGTAAACACCGGGGAGCTGTTTTTT
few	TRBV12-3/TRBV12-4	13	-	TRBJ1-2	CASSLARSYGYTF	TGTGCCAGCAGTTTAGCCAGGTCCTATGGCTACACCTTC
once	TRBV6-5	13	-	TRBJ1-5	CASSRRSNQPQHF	TGTGCCAGCAGTAGACGAAGCAATCAGCCCCAGCATTTT
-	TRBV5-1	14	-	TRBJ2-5	CASSIRGIQETQYF	TGCGCCAGCAGCATCCGGGGGATCCAAGAGACCCAGTACTTC
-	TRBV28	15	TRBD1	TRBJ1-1	CASSPAGTGDTEAFF	TGTGCCAGCAGTCCAGCCGGGACAGGGGACACTGAAGCTTTCTTT
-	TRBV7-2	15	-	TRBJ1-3	CASSRLTGPGNTIYF	TGTGCCAGCAGCCGCCTAACAGGGCCTGGAAACACCATATATTTT
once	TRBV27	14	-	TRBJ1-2	CASSLRDGRNGYTF	TGTGCCAGCAGTCTCCGGGACGGGAGGAATGGCTACACCTTC
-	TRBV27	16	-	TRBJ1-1	CASSLGFRARGTEAFF	TGTGCCAGCAGTTTGGGATTCAGGGCGAGGGGGACTGAAGCTTTCTTT
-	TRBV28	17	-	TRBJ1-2	CASSLRPRDTRLYGYTF	TGTGCCAGCAGTTTAAGACCCCGGGACACTCGTCTTTATGGCTACACCTTC
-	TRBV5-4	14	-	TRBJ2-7	CASSFTRSSYEQYF	TGTGCCAGCAGCTTCACGAGGAGCTCCTACGAGCAGTACTTC
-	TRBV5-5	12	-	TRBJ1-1	CASSWGTTGAFF	TGTGCCAGCAGCTGGGGGACTACCGGGGCTTTCTTT
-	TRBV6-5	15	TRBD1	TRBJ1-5	CASRKQGAGNQPQHF	TGTGCCAGCAGGAAACAGGGGGCTGGCAATCAGCCCCAGCATTTT
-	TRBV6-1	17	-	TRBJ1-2	CASSEFSSGTGNYGYTF	TGTGCCAGCAGTGAATTCTCTTCCGGGACGGGTAACTATGGCTACACCTTC
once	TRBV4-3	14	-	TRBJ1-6	CASSRSSGVSPLHF	TGCGCCAGCAGCCGGAGCAGCGGCGTTTCACCCCTCCACTTT
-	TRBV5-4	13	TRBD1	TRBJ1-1	CASSLRGATEAFF	TGTGCCAGCAGCCTCAGGGGGGCCACTGAAGCTTTCTTT
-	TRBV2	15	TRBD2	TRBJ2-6	CATGREDSGANVLTF	TGTGCCACCGGACGGGAGGACTCTGGGGCCAACGTCCTGACTTTC
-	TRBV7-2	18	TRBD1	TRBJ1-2	CASSLYPRGLIINYGYTF	TGTGCCAGCAGCTTATACCCCAGGGGGCTCATTATTAACTATGGCTACACCTTC
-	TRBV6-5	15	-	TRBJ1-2	CASSYREGRNYGYTF	TGTGCCAGCAGTTACAGGGAGGGGCGGAACTATGGCTACACCTTC
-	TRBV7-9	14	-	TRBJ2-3	CASSAGDSGDTQYF	TGTGCCAGCAGCGCCGGGGACTCTGGGGATACGCAGTATTTT
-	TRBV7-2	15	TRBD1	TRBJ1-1	CASSLEGGGSTEAFF	TGTGCCAGCAGCTTAGAGGGAGGGGGCAGCACTGAAGCTTTCTTT
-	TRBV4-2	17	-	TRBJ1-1	CASSQDSFGTMNTEAFF	TGTGCCAGCAGCCAAGATTCTTTCGGGACCATGAACACTGAAGCTTTCTTT
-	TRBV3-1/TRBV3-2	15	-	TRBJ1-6	CASSQEGSPGSPLHF	TGTGCCAGCAGCCAGGAGGGGTCTCCGGGTTCACCCCTCCACTTT
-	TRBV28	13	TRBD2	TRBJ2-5	CASTGLVTKTQYF	TGTGCCAGCACGGGACTAGTCACGAAGACCCAGTACTTC
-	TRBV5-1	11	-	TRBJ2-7	CASSLDYEQYF	TGCGCCAGCAGCTTGGACTACGAGCAGTACTTC
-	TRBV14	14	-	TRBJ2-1	CASSPRQGGNEQFF	TGTGCCAGCAGCCCCCGACAGGGAGGCAATGAGCAGTTCTTC
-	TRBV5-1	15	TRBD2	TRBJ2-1	CASSPLWGGNNEQFF	TGCGCCAGCAGCCCCCTTTGGGGGGGAAACAATGAGCAGTTCTTC
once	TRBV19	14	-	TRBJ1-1	CASSTRQMNTEAFF	TGTGCCAGCAGTACAAGACAGATGAACACTGAAGCTTTCTTT
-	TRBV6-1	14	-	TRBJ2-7	CASSDRVVPYEQYF	TGTGCCAGCAGTGACAGGGTGGTCCCCTACGAGCAGTACTTC
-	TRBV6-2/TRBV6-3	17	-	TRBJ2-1	CASSYKHKIKIDDEQFF	TGTGCCAGCAGTTACAAGCATAAGATAAAAATAGACGATGAGCAGTTCTTC
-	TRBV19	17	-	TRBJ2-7	CASSGSLGRGDLRQQYF	TGTGCCAGTAGTGGTTCCCTTGGCAGAGGAGATTTACGACAGCAGTACTTC
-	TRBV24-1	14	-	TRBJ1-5	CATSDGTSNQPQHF	TGTGCCACCAGTGACGGGACATCTAATCAGCCCCAGCATTTT
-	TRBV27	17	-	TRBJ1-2	CASSFAEWEGRDYGYTF	TGTGCCAGCAGTTTCGCCGAGTGGGAGGGTCGGGACTATGGCTACACCTTC